The present entry profiles one T cell receptor (beta chain) with its context. Its antigen is still unknown. The data belong to a study of cytomegalovirus exposure and HLA in healthy donors. Broader study findings: Trimming of TCR beta V- and J-genes showed a link, identified in a later analysis, to a missense DCLRE1C variant. Cytomegalovirus-associated status was assigned to 150 or so TCR beta chains. It was shown in a later analysis that HLA-associated TCR beta chains were more clonally expanded than other, equally common chains. When presence/absence was analysed, sequencing depth was taken to be roughly uniform across donors.

Researchers ran the PCR with 60 Vbeta and 13 Jbeta primers. Some clones are missing from TCRdb's copy, which holds only in-frame ones; the method was immunoSEQ multiplex PCR. The data hold approximately 130,000 clones, with roughly 80% observed a single time. Germline V gene sequence: CDR1 LGHNA, CDR2 YSLEER. V was pared by 1 base and J by 0 bases, with 9 bases between. The CDR3 runs 16 residues. The chain uses TRBV4-3 and TRBJ1-4; D is uncertain. Input material: PBMCs. This clonotype was obtained from a woman aged 50 to 60 in good health and CMV-seropositive. CDR3 sequence (DNA): TGCGCCAGCAGCCAAGCATGGGCTTCAACTAATGAAAAACTGTTTTTT. Translated, it gives CASSQAWASTNEKLFF.